The text below deals with one T cell receptor beta chain. The data belong to a study of blood T cell repertoires in COVID-19. About the study: Acute and convalescent COVID-19 samples came from the United States, Italy and Spain.

Trimming removed 2 bases from V and 5 bases from J; junction bases left unmatched: 14. CDR3 length equals 18 residues. Germline lookup yields CDR1 SGHTA and CDR2 FQGNSA. Here immunoSEQ multiplex PCR was the method, and the copy in TCRdb shows in-frame clones only, minus some. The sample carries tens of thousands of clones, roughly 90% recorded once. This chain joins TRBV7-2 and TRBJ2-7; TRBD2 matches at 11 bases. The sequence was obtained from a man aged 70-80 years with active or convalescent COVID-19. The sample taken for sequencing was peripheral blood. CDR3 DNA: TGTGCCAGCAGCTTAAGCAAATTAGCGGGGGGGAGGCGGGACGAGCAGTACTTC. Translation: CASSLSKLAGGRRDEQYF.